Listed below are T cell receptor beta chains from one sample, sequenced in a study of blood T cell repertoires in COVID-19. Here immunoSEQ multiplex PCR was the method, and the copy in TCRdb shows in-frame clones only, minus some. The sample has tens of thousands of clones, 80% to 90% seen once; the top ten hold more than 1.4%. The sequenced material came from peripheral blood. Receptor source: a woman aged 60-75 years with acute or convalescent COVID-19. Both conserved end residues are part of each CDR3. A D gene is named only where the DNA matches it firmly. Some rows have no size entry. The others give once, few or many, or a class for an expanded clone.

cdr3_nt cdr3_aa v_call cdr3_length d_call j_call clone_size
TGTGCCACCAGCAGACAGGGTGGGGGCAATTCACCCCTCCACTTT CATSRQGGGNSPLHF TRBV15 15 . TRBJ1-6 .
TGTGCCAGCAGCGTCCGATTGGGGTCGGGGGATCGTCCCGGGGAGCTGTTTTTT CASSVRLGSGDRPGELFF TRBV11-3 18 . TRBJ2-2 .
TGTGCCAGCAGACCCGGACCTAGCGGCAACAATGAGCAGTTCTTC CASRPGPSGNNEQFF TRBV7-2 15 TRBD2 TRBJ2-1 .
TGTGCCAGCAGTCCCCAAAATCAGCCCCAGCATTTT CASSPQNQPQHF TRBV12-3/TRBV12-4 12 . TRBJ1-5 .
TGCAGCGCCCCCAGGGGGTCTTGGGACAATGAGCAGTTCTTC CSAPRGSWDNEQFF TRBV29-1 14 TRBD1 TRBJ2-1 .
TGTGCCAGCAGCCACGTAGACACGTACAATGAGCAGTTCTTC CASSHVDTYNEQFF TRBV14 14 . TRBJ2-1 .
TGTGCCAGCTCACCTCGGGGGTACGAGCAGTACTTC CASSPRGYEQYF TRBV18 12 . TRBJ2-7 .
TGTGCCAGCAGTGAATGGCGGGGACAGGCGAACACTGAAGCTTTCTTT CASSEWRGQANTEAFF TRBV6-1 16 TRBD1 TRBJ1-1 few
TGTGCCTGTTCCGGCGGCGGCGATTCACCCCTCCACTTT CACSGGGDSPLHF TRBV30 13 . TRBJ1-6 .
TGTGCCAGCCGGGATGAATTCTCCTACGAGCAGTACTTC CASRDEFSYEQYF TRBV6-5 13 . TRBJ2-7 .
TGTGCCAGCAGCACAGGACTAGCGGGAGGTGGAGATACGCAGTATTTT CASSTGLAGGGDTQYF TRBV7-7 16 TRBD2 TRBJ2-3 .
TGTGCCAGCAGTCCTACTAGCGGCTCCTACAATGAGCAGTTCTTC CASSPTSGSYNEQFF TRBV3-1/TRBV3-2 15 TRBD2 TRBJ2-1 .
TGTGCCAGCAGCACCGGGACACCAGGAAACACCATATATTTT CASSTGTPGNTIYF TRBV9 14 . TRBJ1-3 .
TGTGCCAGCAGCCGTCCTTCCTTGGGCGGCTACACCTTC CASSRPSLGGYTF TRBV28 13 . TRBJ1-2 .
TGCGCCAGCAGCTTTGAGGGATATCAGCCCCAGCATTTT CASSFEGYQPQHF TRBV5-1 13 . TRBJ1-5 .
TGTGCCAGCAGAAGAGCGGGGGGCTACGAGCAGTACTTC CASRRAGGYEQYF TRBV7-9 13 TRBD2 TRBJ2-7 .
TGTGCCAGCAGCCGACAGGTAAACTATGGCTACACCTTC CASSRQVNYGYTF TRBV3-1/TRBV3-2 13 . TRBJ1-2 few
TGCGCCAGCAGCTTCAATCTAGTTTCCTACGAGCAGTACTTC CASSFNLVSYEQYF TRBV5-1 14 . TRBJ2-7 once
TGTGCTAGTGGTTTTGGGGACCGGGGGAGCTACACCTTC CASGFGDRGSYTF TRBV12-5 13 . TRBJ1-2 .
TGTGCCAGCAGCCTACCGACAGGGGGCGGTAATTCACCCCTCCACTTT CASSLPTGGGNSPLHF TRBV28 16 TRBD1 TRBJ1-6 .
TGTGCCAGCAGCTTGGAAGGGGATTTCACTGAAGCTTTCTTT CASSLEGDFTEAFF TRBV5-4 14 . TRBJ1-1 many
TGTGCCAGCAGCACAGGGGGGACTAGCGGGAGATCTGAGCAGTTCTTC CASSTGGTSGRSEQFF TRBV7-3 16 TRBD2 TRBJ2-1 once
TGCAGTGCGACTAGCGGGGAGACCCAGTACTTC CSATSGETQYF TRBV20-1 11 TRBD2 TRBJ2-5 few
TGTGCCAGCAGCCGACAGGCCAATCAGCCCCAGCATTTT CASSRQANQPQHF TRBV11-2 13 . TRBJ1-5 few
TGTGCCAGCAGCTCCCTTGACACCTACACCGGGGAGCTGTTTTTT CASSSLDTYTGELFF TRBV7-9 15 . TRBJ2-2 .
TGTGCCAGCAGCGGTAAGGGGCGACCCACAGATACGCAGTATTTT CASSGKGRPTDTQYF TRBV7-3 15 . TRBJ2-3 .
TGTGCCAGCAGCCCCTTGAGATTTCGGTTCTACAATGAGCAGTTCTTC CASSPLRFRFYNEQFF TRBV11-2 16 . TRBJ2-1 .
TGTGCCAGTCGTGCACACTCCTACAATGAGCAGTTCTTC CASRAHSYNEQFF TRBV19 13 . TRBJ2-1 .
TGTGCCAGCAGTTACCAGGGGCCGAGCTCTGGAAACACCATATATTTT CASSYQGPSSGNTIYF TRBV6-6 16 . TRBJ1-3 .
TGTGCCAGTAGTATAGAAACAGCTCCCCTCTCCTATGGCTACACCTTC CASSIETAPLSYGYTF TRBV19 16 . TRBJ1-2 .
TGTGCCAGCGGTGCGACCTACGAGCAGTACTTC CASGATYEQYF TRBV3-1/TRBV3-2 11 . TRBJ2-7 once
TGTGCCAGCTCAGCCAGGGGGCTGGGAGCTTTCTTT CASSARGLGAFF TRBV18 12 TRBD1 TRBJ1-1 .
TGTGCCACCAGCACGAGCGGGGGGGCCTACAATGAGCAGTTCTTC CATSTSGGAYNEQFF TRBV15 15 TRBD2 TRBJ2-1 .
TGTGCCAGTAGTCCGGCGACTCTCCACTACGAGCAGTACTTC CASSPATLHYEQYF TRBV19 14 . TRBJ2-7 .
TGTGCCAGCAGTGAACCGGGACAGGGGGCAGGTGAAAAACTGTTTTTT CASSEPGQGAGEKLFF TRBV6-1 16 TRBD1 TRBJ1-4 few
TGTGCCAGCAGTGAACACAGGGCCGGGAATCAGCCCCAGCATTTT CASSEHRAGNQPQHF TRBV2 15 . TRBJ1-5 .
TGTGCCAGCAGCCGTCTCGCGAAAGGGGGCCTGGAGACCCAGTACTTC CASSRLAKGGLETQYF TRBV14 16 TRBD1 TRBJ2-5 .
TGCGCCAGCAGCTTGGCGGGGACAGGAAACACCATATATTTT CASSLAGTGNTIYF TRBV5-1 14 . TRBJ1-3 .
TGTGCCAGCAGCTTGGGGACAGTCCAAGAGACCCAGTACTTC CASSLGTVQETQYF TRBV5-5 14 . TRBJ2-5 .
TGTGCCAGCTCTTCTACGGGGTTGAACACTGAAGCTTTCTTT CASSSTGLNTEAFF TRBV18 14 . TRBJ1-1 few
TGTGCCACCAGCAGAGATTACGGAGGATATTCACCCCTCCACTTT CATSRDYGGYSPLHF TRBV15 15 . TRBJ1-6 few
TGTGCCAGCAGTAACAGACAGGGCAGAGGTGAAAAACTGTTTTTT CASSNRQGRGEKLFF TRBV27 15 TRBD1 TRBJ1-4 .
TGCGCCAGCAGTGAGTCGAAGACAGGGGAAACCGGGGAGCTGTTTTTT CASSESKTGETGELFF TRBV10-1 16 TRBD1 TRBJ2-2 .
TGTGCCAGTAGTATATGGGCAGGGGTAAGCAATCAGCCCCAGCATTTT CASSIWAGVSNQPQHF TRBV19 16 . TRBJ1-5 .
TGTGCCAGTAGTTCGGGACAGGGAGGTTCACCCCTCCACTTT CASSSGQGGSPLHF TRBV19 14 TRBD1 TRBJ1-6 .
TGTGCCAGCAGTAGCACAGGGATACCCTATGGCTACACCTTC CASSSTGIPYGYTF TRBV6-5 14 . TRBJ1-2 .
TGCGCCAGCAGCCCAGGGGGACTCAGAGGCGAGCAGTACTTC CASSPGGLRGEQYF TRBV5-1 14 . TRBJ2-7 .
TGTGCCTGGAGTCTTGGGTGGACAGGGCTTAATCAGCCCCAGCATTTT CAWSLGWTGLNQPQHF TRBV30 16 TRBD1 TRBJ1-5 once
TGTGCCAGTAGTCCATTAGCGGGGGGGACAGATACGCAGTATTTT CASSPLAGGTDTQYF TRBV19 15 TRBD2 TRBJ2-3 .
TGTGCCAGCAGCTCAAAGAAGCAGGGGTTTAACTATGGCTACACCTTC CASSSKKQGFNYGYTF TRBV7-2 16 . TRBJ1-2 .
TGTGCAGGCGGGACAGGTCTTTTGGATGCCCAGCATTTT CAGGTGLLDAQHF TRBV30 13 TRBD1 TRBJ1-5 .
TGTGCCAGCAGCCCGGAGGGGAGTTCACCCCTCCACTTT CASSPEGSSPLHF TRBV5-4 13 . TRBJ1-6 .
TGCAGCGTTCAGAAAGCGGGAGTTAACACCGGGGAGCTGTTTTTT CSVQKAGVNTGELFF TRBV29-1 15 TRBD2 TRBJ2-2 .
TGTGCCAGCAGCTTCACCGGGACAGGGGATAATTCACCCCTCCACTTT CASSFTGTGDNSPLHF TRBV5-6 16 TRBD1 TRBJ1-6 .
TGTGCCAGCAGCCAAGCCCGAGGGACCCAGTACTTC CASSQARGTQYF TRBV3-1/TRBV3-2 12 . TRBJ2-5 .
TGTGCCAGCAGCCCCTGGACTAGCGGGGGACGGGAGACCCAGTACTTC CASSPWTSGGRETQYF TRBV11-2 16 TRBD2 TRBJ2-5 .
TGTGCCAGTGATTCGCGGGAGGGAAGAGAGACCCAGTACTTC CASDSREGRETQYF TRBV7-8 14 TRBD2 TRBJ2-5 .